One and the same sample provided the 27 T cell receptor beta chains below, sequenced in a study of T cells in Graves' hyperthyroidism and ophthalmopathy. TCR beta CDR3 region amplification was performed from RNA transcripts. Using the HTBI primer set, a first-round RT-PCR was run on the TCR CDR3. In TCRdb, the multiplex PCR reads were re-called with MiXCR into one record per CDR3 protein. This table has hundreds of thousands of distinct CDR3 sequences, 12% to 15% appearing once. Source material: blood. These receptors came from a woman in her late teens or twenties with Graves' hyperthyroidism.

The sample holds many counts of this clonotype. The gene calls are TRBV13 and TRBJ1-2, with a possible D match to TRBD1 (5 bases). CDR1 and CDR2 (germline): PRHDT, FYEKMQ (reference sequence). The CDR3 loop spans 16 amino acids. Trimming removed 5 bases at V and 2 bases at J, with 18 bases between. Here the CDR3 reads CASSGPRGGINYGYTF. CDR3 nucleotide sequence: TGTGCCAGCAGCGGGCCGCGCGGGGGAATCAACTATGGCTACACCTTC.

For this clonotype: This may be a read error: a much more frequent sequence differs by one nucleotide. The CDR3 region is CASGSQGRSQYF. As DNA, the CDR3 is TGTGCCAGCGGTTCACAGGGGAGATCTCAGTACTTC. The rearrangement joins TRBV28 to TRBJ2-4, with 7 bases that match TRBD1. Losses at the gene ends were 8 bases for V and 12 bases for J; bases not matched to a gene: 10. This CDR3 is built from 12 residues. Germline CDR1 reads MDHEN; CDR2 reads SYDVKM.

In its sample, this clonotype was seen a few times. The chain has TRBV12-3 or TRBV12-4 and TRBJ2-5; no definite D call. The CDR3 runs to 13 residues. Trimming removed 5 bases from V and 3 bases from J, with 10 bases in between. CDR3 bases: TGTGCCAGCAGTGGGTGGGTGGAAGAGACCCAGTACTTC. Protein product: CASSGWVEETQYF.

The genes are TRBV5-1 and TRBJ2-7; TRBD2 matches at 7 bases. Germline loops: CDR1 SGHRS, CDR2 YFSETQ. There are 19 residues in the CDR3. V trimming: 1 base; J trimming: 3 bases; junction bases outside the gene matches: 19. CDR3 sequence (DNA): TGCGCCAGCAGCTTGCAGTCTGCCGCTAGCGGAGAGGATCTCTACGAGCAGTACTTC. Protein product: CASSLQSAASGEDLYEQYF.

This clonotype has a handful of counts. This chain connects TRBV6-1 to TRBJ2-7; D may be TRBD1 (6 bases). The V gene lost 1 base and the J gene lost 4 bases, with 11 bases spanning the gap. CDR3 length equals 14 residues. The germline V gene has CDR1 MNHNS and CDR2 SASEGT. The DNA of the CDR3 is TGTGCCAGCAGTGAAGGATCAGGGGTATACGAGCAGTACTTC. Translated, it gives CASSEGSGVYEQYF.

CDR3 sequence (DNA): TGTGCCAGCAGCTTACAGGGCGAGCTGAACACTGAAGCTTTCTTT. Translated, it gives CASSLQGELNTEAFF. J is TRBJ1-1 and V is TRBV7-3, with D possibly being TRBD1 (5 bases). The CDR3 length is 15 residues. Trimming left V 2 bases short and J 0 bases short, with 10 bases between. The germline gives CDR1 SGHTA, CDR2 FQGTGA. Filled out from reference TRBV7-3 and TRBJ1-1, the complete variable domain reads GAGVSQTPSNKVTEKGKYVELRCDPISGHTALYWYRQSLGQGPEFLIYFQGTGAADDSGLPNDRFFAVRPEGSVSTLKIQRTERGDSAVYLCASSLQGELNTEAFFGQGTRLTVV.

This clonotype was seen ten or more times. The CDR3, as DNA: TGTGCCAGCAGCCCGACAGGGAGAGCCCCTATAGCCAAAAACATTCAGTACTTC. Translated: CASSPTGRAPIAKNIQYF. V and J are TRBV3-1 and TRBJ2-4, with TRBD1 matching over 7 bases. The CDR3 covers 18 residues. The junction had 12 bases not matched to a gene; V was cut back by 4 bases and J by 0 bases. Germline CDR1 and CDR2: LGHDT and YNNKEL (reference sequence).

The chain recombines TRBV20-1 with TRBJ2-7, with 8 bases fitting TRBD2. The germline V gene encodes CDR1 DFQATT and CDR2 SNEGSKA (reference sequence). The CDR3 totals 14 residues. V lost 0 bases, J lost 6 bases, and 7 bases stayed unmatched. CDR3 sequence: CSARDLQTSVEQYF. CDR3 bases: TGCAGTGCTAGAGATCTGCAGACTAGCGTCGAGCAGTACTTC.

As to this clonotype: This may arise from a read error, as a much more abundant clone is one base away. The V call is TRBV11-2, the J call TRBJ2-1, with 11 bases lining up with TRBD2. Per the germline V gene, CDR1 is SGHAT and CDR2 is FQNNGV. With 7 bases clipped from V and 2 bases from J, the junction kept 4 bases outside the gene matches. The CDR3 is 15 residues long. DNA of the CDR3: TGTGCCAGCAACTCGGGACTAGCGGCCTACAATGAGCAGTTCTTC. Translation gives CASNSGLAAYNEQFF.

For this clonotype: This may come from a read error, since a much larger clone is one base off. Here the CDR3 reads CASSLGTGERNEQFF. CDR3 nucleotide sequence: TGTGCCAGCAGCTTGGGGACAGGGGAGAGGAATGAGCAGTTCTTC. The chain joins TRBV11-3 to TRBJ2-1, with 10 bases aligning to TRBD1. V was clipped by 3 bases and J by 7 bases; unmatched bases: 6. Germline values: CDR1 SGHNT, CDR2 YENEEA. This CDR3 spans 15 amino acids.

The chain is built from TRBV10-3 and TRBJ1-2; D is perhaps TRBD1 (5 bases). This CDR3 is built from 15 residues. Germline V gene sequence: CDR1 ENHRY, CDR2 SYGVKD. V gave up 5 bases and J gave up 6 bases, with 19 bases separating them. The CDR3 DNA reads TGTGCCATCAGTCCGGGACCCAGTCTTAGGGATGGCTACACCTTC. Translation: CAISPGPSLRDGYTF.

There are many counts of this clonotype. This sequence joins TRBV3-1 and TRBJ2-1; D is unresolved. Germline V CDR1 and CDR2: LGHDT, YNNKEL (reference sequence). This CDR3 region has 12 residues. V was clipped by 4 bases and J by 8 bases, with 9 bases between them. In nucleotides, the CDR3 is TGTGCCAGCAGCCGGTCAATGGATGAGCAGTTCTTC. Protein sequence: CASSRSMDEQFF.

This clonotype was recorded at least ten times. CDR3 nucleotide sequence: TGCGCCAGCAGCCAAGGCTCACTCGTGGGCTACACCTTC. Its translation: CASSQGSLVGYTF. The rearrangement joins TRBV4-1 to TRBJ1-2, with D unclear. The CDR3 contains 13 residues. CDR1 and CDR2 from the germline V gene are MGHRA and YSYEKL. Between the trimmed V and J ends, which lost 1 base and 8 bases, there was a span of 11 bases.

This clonotype appeared many times. The chain recombines TRBV28 with TRBJ2-1, with 12 bases identical to TRBD2. Germline CDR1 MDHEN, CDR2 SYDVKM. The V gene end was trimmed by 2 bases and the J gene end by 7 bases; junction bases not matched to a gene: 6. The CDR3 has 16 amino acids. The CDR3 here is CASSLAGTSGRNEQFF. DNA of the CDR3: TGTGCCAGCAGTTTAGCCGGGACTAGCGGGCGTAATGAGCAGTTCTTC.

This clonotype was seen ten or more times. This sequence joins TRBV12-3 or TRBV12-4 and TRBJ2-7; D perhaps matches TRBD2 (5 bases). The CDR3 length is 14 residues. With 2 bases removed from V and 3 bases from J, the gap between germline ends came to 11 bases. The CDR3 DNA is TGTGCCAGCAGTTTAAACCGGGGTCTCTACGAGCAGTACTTC. It yields the protein CASSLNRGLYEQYF.

This clonotype was seen a few times. V is TRBV20-1 and J is TRBJ1-2; the match to TRBD1 covers 9 bases. This CDR3 comprises 14 residues. The V segment lost 4 bases and the J segment 4 bases; nucleotides outside the gene matches: 7. The germline gives CDR1 DFQATT, CDR2 SNEGSKA (reference sequence). The CDR3 sequence: CSANPTGGIYGYTF. In DNA, the CDR3 is TGCAGTGCTAACCCGACAGGGGGGATCTATGGCTACACCTTC.

This clonotype has a handful of counts. The chain employs TRBV12-3 or TRBV12-4 and TRBJ2-5; 8 nucleotides line up with TRBD2. Trimming removed 3 bases from V and 1 base from J; junction bases left unmatched: 22. The CDR3 covers 21 residues. CDR3: CASSLRASGRQPPQFQETQYF. CDR3 bases: TGTGCCAGCAGTTTGCGTGCGAGCGGGAGACAGCCACCCCAATTCCAAGAGACCCAGTACTTC.

The chain recombines TRBV28 with TRBJ2-5; 7 bases agree with TRBD2. Per the germline V gene, CDR1 is MDHEN and CDR2 is SYDVKM. V lost 10 bases and J lost 0; bases outside the gene matches: 5. The CDR3 sequence is 13 residues long. The CDR3 sequence: CATMGGYQETQYF. CDR3 nucleotide sequence: TGTGCCACCATGGGGGGGTACCAAGAGACCCAGTACTTC.

This clonotype was found many times. The chain uses TRBV7-9 and TRBJ2-7; no definite D call. V was cut by 0 bases and J by 0 bases, with 9 bases left in between. Germline V lookup: CDR1 SEHNR, CDR2 FQNEAQ (reference sequence). The CDR3 totals 15 residues. The CDR3 DNA follows: TGTGCCAGCAGCTTAGCGTCGAGATTCTCCTACGAGCAGTACTTC. As protein: CASSLASRFSYEQYF.

Worth noting for this clonotype: A much larger clone sits a single nucleotide away, making a read error possible. The rearrangement uses TRBV10-2 and TRBJ2-1; D gene ambiguous. Germline assignment: CDR1 WSHSY and CDR2 SAAADI. The CDR3 is 12 residues long. CDR3 in amino acids: CASGDRALEQFF. The CDR3 region has the DNA TGCGCCAGCGGTGATAGGGCCTTGGAGCAGTTCTTC.

Comments on this clonotype: Relative to the germline gene, one junction end is altered; a read error may explain this. V gene TRBV11-2 combines with J gene TRBJ2-7, with a possible D match to TRBD2 (5 bases). CDR3 length: 13 residues. Germline V gives CDR1 SGHAT, CDR2 FQNNGV. DNA for the CDR3: TGTGCCAGCAGCTTAGTCCGCGGGTACGAGCAGCACTTC. This encodes CASSLVRGYEQHF.

This clonotype was detected ten times or more. The chain combines TRBV27 with TRBJ1-1; 9 nucleotides match TRBD1. This CDR3 is built from 15 residues. J lost 6 bases, V lost 1 base, and 6 bases had no gene match. Germline CDR1 is MNHEY and CDR2 is SMNVEV (reference sequence). CDR3: CASSLWHRGPAEAFF. The CDR3 region has the DNA TGTGCCAGCAGTTTATGGCACAGGGGGCCTGCTGAAGCTTTCTTT.

In this sample, this clonotype turned up many times. V is TRBV7-2 and J is TRBJ2-1, with 10 nucleotides matching TRBD2. V lost 5 bases and J lost 7; bases outside the gene matches: 8. Germline V gene sequence: CDR1 SGHTA, CDR2 FQGNSA. The CDR3 runs to 15 residues. Here the CDR3 reads CASSPLAGVTNEQFF. The CDR3 region has the DNA TGTGCCAGCAGCCCCCTAGCGGGAGTAACGAATGAGCAGTTCTTC.

The chain uses TRBV25-1 and TRBJ2-4, with D perhaps TRBD1 or TRBD2 (5 bases each). Germline CDR1 reads MGHDK; CDR2 reads SYGVNS. V was shortened by 4 bases and J by 6 bases, with 16 bases between the two germline ends. CDR3 length equals 15 residues. The CDR3 DNA reads as TGTGCCAGCAGTGCGGGTTCGGGACGACTAAACATTCAGTACTTC. It is translated as CASSAGSGRLNIQYF.

This clonotype appeared many times. The chain combines TRBV2 with TRBJ2-5, with D maybe TRBD1 (5 bases). Trimming removed 10 bases at V and 13 bases at J, with 25 bases between. Germline V CDR1 and CDR2: SNHLY, FYNNEI. The CDR3 extends over 13 amino acids. The CDR3 is CAINTRTWGGRYF. The CDR3 nucleotides read TGTGCCATCAATACCCGAACTTGGGGCGGTCGGTACTTC.

V gene TRBV3-1 combines with J gene TRBJ1-2, with 11 bases matching TRBD1. Trimming removed 6 bases from V and 8 bases from J; junction bases left unmatched: 17. The CDR3 spans 17 residues. Germline values: CDR1 LGHDT, CDR2 YNNKEL (reference sequence). In DNA, the CDR3 is TGTGCCAGCAGTTCCGGGACAGGGGGGGTTCCCCTCCGGGGCTACACCTTC. It yields the protein CASSSGTGGVPLRGYTF.

This clonotype has ten or more counts. This chain joins TRBV7-9 and TRBJ2-1, with unresolved D. Looked up from germline, CDR1 is SEHNR and CDR2 is FQNEAQ (reference sequence). V dropped 5 bases and J dropped 7 bases, with 21 bases sitting between them. The CDR3 covers 16 residues. Here the CDR3 reads CASSVVVSGLGNEQFF. The CDR3 coding sequence is TGTGCCAGCAGCGTGGTAGTATCCGGTCTTGGGAATGAGCAGTTCTTC.